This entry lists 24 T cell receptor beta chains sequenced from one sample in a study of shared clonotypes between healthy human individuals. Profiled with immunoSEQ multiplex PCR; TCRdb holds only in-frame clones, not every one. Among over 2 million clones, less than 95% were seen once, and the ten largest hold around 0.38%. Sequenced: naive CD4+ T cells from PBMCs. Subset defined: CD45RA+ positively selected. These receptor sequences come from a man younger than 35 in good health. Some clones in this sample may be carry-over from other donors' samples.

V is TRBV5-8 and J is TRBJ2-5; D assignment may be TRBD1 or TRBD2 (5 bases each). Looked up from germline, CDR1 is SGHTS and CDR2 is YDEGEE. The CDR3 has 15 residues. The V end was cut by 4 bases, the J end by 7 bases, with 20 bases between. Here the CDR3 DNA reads TGTGCCAGCAGCGCACGGGCTAGCCCGAGGGGGACCCAGTACTTC. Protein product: CASSARASPRGTQYF.

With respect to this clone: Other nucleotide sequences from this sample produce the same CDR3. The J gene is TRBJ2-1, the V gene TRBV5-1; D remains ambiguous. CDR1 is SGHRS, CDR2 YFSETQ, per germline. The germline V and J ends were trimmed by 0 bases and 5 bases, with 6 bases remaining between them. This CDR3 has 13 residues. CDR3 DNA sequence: TGCGCCAGCAGCTTGGGTCTAGACAATGAGCAGTTCTTC. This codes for CASSLGLDNEQFF. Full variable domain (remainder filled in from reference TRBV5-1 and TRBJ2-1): KAGVTQTPRYLIKTRGQQVTLSCSPISGHRSVSWYQQTPGQGLQFLFEYFSETQRNKGNFPGRFSGRQFSNSRSEMNVSTLELGDSALYLCASSLGLDNEQFFGPGTRLTVL.

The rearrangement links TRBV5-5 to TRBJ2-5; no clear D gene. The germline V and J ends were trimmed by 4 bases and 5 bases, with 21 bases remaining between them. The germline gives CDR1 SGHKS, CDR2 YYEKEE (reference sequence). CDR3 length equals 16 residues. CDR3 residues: CASSTTSAHLGETQYF. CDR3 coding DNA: TGTGCCAGCAGCACAACCTCGGCGCACTTGGGGGAGACCCAGTACTTC. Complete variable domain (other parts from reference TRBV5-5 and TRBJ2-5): DAGVTQSPTHLIKTRGQQVTLRCSPISGHKSVSWYQQVLGQGPQFIFQYYEKEERGRGNFPDRFSARQFPNYSSELNVNALLLGDSALYLCASSTTSAHLGETQYFGPGTRLLVL.

The CDR3 is CATQGLHTEAFF. CDR3 nucleotides: TGTGCCACACAGGGTCTCCACACTGAAGCTTTCTTT. V and J are TRBV28 and TRBJ1-1, with D tentatively TRBD1 (6 bases). CDR1 MDHEN and CDR2 SYDVKM come from the germline V gene. The CDR3 is 12 residues long. Trimming took off 10 bases at V and 3 bases at J, with 12 bases between the two ends.

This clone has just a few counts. CDR3 in amino acids: CASSLFEDSYQYF. The CDR3 DNA reads TGTGCCAGCAGTTTATTCGAGGACAGTTACCAGTACTTC. This sequence joins TRBV28 and TRBJ2-7; perhaps TRBD1 as D (6 bases). Looked up from germline, CDR1 is MDHEN and CDR2 is SYDVKM. The CDR3 has 13 amino acids. V was trimmed by 1 base and J by 10 bases, leaving 14 bases between them.

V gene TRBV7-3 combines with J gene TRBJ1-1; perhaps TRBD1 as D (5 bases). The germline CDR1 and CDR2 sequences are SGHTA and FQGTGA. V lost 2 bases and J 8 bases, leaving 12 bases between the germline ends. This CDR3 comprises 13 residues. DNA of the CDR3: TGTGCCAGCAGCTTAGGGCAGGGAGCCGAAGCTTTCTTT. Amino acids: CASSLGQGAEAFF.

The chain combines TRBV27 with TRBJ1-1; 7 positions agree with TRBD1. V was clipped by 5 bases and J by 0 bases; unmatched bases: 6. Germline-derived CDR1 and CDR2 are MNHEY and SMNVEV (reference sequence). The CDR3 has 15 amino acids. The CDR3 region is CASSSSTGLNTEAFF. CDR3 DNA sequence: TGTGCCAGCAGTAGTTCGACAGGGTTGAACACTGAAGCTTTCTTT.

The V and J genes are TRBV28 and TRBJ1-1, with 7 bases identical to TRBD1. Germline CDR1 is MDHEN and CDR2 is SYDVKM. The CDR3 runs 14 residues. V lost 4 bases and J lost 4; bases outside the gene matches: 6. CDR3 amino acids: CASSSPGQCTEAFF. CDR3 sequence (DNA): TGTGCCAGCAGTTCACCGGGACAGTGCACTGAAGCTTTCTTT.

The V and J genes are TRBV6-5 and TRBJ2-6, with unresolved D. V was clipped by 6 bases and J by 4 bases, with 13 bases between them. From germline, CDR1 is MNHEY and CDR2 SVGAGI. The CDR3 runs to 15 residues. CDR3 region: CASRSDRRGANVLTF. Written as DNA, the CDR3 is TGTGCCAGCAGGAGCGATAGGAGAGGGGCCAACGTCCTGACTTTC.

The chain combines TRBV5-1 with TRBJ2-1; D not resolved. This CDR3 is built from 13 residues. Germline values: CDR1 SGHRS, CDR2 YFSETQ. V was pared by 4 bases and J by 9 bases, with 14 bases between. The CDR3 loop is CASSPVGPGEQFF. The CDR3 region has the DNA TGCGCCAGCAGCCCCGTAGGTCCCGGTGAGCAGTTCTTC.

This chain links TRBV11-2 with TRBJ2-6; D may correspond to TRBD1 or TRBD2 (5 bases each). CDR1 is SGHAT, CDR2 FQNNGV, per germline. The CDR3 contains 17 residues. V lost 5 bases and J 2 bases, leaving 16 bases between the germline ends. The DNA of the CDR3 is TGTGCCAGCAGCCGTTTAGGGACCGCTGCTGGGGCCAACGTCCTGACTTTC. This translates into CASSRLGTAAGANVLTF. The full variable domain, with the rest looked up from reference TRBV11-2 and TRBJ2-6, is EAGVAQSPRYKIIEKRQSVAFWCNPISGHATLYWYQQILGQGPKLLIQFQNNGVVDDSQLPKDRFSAERLKGVDSTLKIQPAKLEDSAVYLCASSRLGTAAGANVLTFGAGSRLTVL.

The CDR3 region is CASSPPRVSTDTQYF. The CDR3 DNA reads as TGTGCCAGCAGCCCCCCTAGGGTGAGCACAGATACGCAGTATTTT. The rearrangement joins TRBV7-9 to TRBJ2-3; D is unresolved. V lost 5 bases and J 0 bases, leaving 12 bases between the germline ends. The CDR3 totals 15 residues. Germline assignment: CDR1 SEHNR and CDR2 FQNEAQ (reference sequence).

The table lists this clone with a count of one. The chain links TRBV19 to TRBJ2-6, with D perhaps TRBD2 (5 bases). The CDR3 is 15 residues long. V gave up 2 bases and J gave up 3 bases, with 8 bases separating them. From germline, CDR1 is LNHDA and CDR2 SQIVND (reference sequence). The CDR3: CASSISGGGANVLTF. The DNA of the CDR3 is TGTGCCAGTAGTATAAGCGGCGGTGGGGCCAACGTCCTGACTTTC.

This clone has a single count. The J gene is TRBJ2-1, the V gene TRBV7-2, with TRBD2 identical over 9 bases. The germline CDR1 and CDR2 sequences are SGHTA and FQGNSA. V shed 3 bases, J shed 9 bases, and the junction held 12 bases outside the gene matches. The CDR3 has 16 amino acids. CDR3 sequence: CASSFVPGTSFPEQFF. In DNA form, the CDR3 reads TGTGCCAGCAGCTTCGTACCCGGGACTAGCTTCCCTGAGCAGTTCTTC.

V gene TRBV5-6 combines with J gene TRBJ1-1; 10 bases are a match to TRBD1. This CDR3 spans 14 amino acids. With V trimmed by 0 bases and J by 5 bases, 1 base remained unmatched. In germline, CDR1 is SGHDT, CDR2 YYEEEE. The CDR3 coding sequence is TGTGCCAGCAGCTTGGGACAGGGGGCTACTGAAGCTTTCTTT. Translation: CASSLGQGATEAFF.

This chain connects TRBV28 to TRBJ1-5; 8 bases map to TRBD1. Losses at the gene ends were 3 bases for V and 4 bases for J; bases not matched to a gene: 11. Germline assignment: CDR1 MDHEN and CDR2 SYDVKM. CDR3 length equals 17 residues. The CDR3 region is CASSLRSARQGNQPQHF. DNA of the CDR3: TGTGCCAGCAGTTTGCGTAGTGCGAGACAGGGGAATCAGCCCCAGCATTTT.

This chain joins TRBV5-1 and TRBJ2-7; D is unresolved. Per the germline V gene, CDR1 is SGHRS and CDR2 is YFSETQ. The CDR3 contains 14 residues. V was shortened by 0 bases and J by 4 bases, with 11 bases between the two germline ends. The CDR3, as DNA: TGCGCCAGCAGCTTGGTACTGGAGAGATACGAGCAGTACTTC. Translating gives CASSLVLERYEQYF.

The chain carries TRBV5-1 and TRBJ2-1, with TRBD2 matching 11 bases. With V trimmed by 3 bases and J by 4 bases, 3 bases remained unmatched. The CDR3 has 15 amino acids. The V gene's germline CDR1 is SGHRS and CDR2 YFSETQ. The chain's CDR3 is CASSYGTSGYNEQFF. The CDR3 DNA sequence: TGCGCCAGCAGCTACGGGACTAGCGGATACAATGAGCAGTTCTTC. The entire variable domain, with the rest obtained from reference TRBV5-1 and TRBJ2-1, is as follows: KAGVTQTPRYLIKTRGQQVTLSCSPISGHRSVSWYQQTPGQGLQFLFEYFSETQRNKGNFPGRFSGRQFSNSRSEMNVSTLELGDSALYLCASSYGTSGYNEQFFGPGTRLTVL.

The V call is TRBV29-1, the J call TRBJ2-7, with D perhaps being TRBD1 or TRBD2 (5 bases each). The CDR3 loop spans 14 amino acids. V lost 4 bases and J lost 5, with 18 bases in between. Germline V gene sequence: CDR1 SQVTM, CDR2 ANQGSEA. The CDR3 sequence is CSVALLTGPNEQYF. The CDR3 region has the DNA TGCAGCGTTGCCCTTTTGACGGGACCAAACGAGCAGTACTTC.

Written as DNA, the CDR3 is TGCGCCAGCAGCTTGGACAGGGACGACTCACCCCTCCACTTT. Protein sequence: CASSLDRDDSPLHF. V and J are TRBV5-1 and TRBJ1-6; the D gene is possibly TRBD1 (6 bases). Germline V gives CDR1 SGHRS, CDR2 YFSETQ. Trimming took off 0 bases at V and 10 bases at J, with 11 bases between the two ends. CDR3 size: 14 residues.

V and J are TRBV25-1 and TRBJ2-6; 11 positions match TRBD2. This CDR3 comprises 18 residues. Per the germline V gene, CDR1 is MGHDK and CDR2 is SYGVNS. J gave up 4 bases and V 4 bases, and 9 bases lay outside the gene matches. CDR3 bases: TGTGCCAGCAGTGGGTCTAGCGGGAGGAGGCTGGGGGCCAACGTCCTGACTTTC. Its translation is CASSGSSGRRLGANVLTF. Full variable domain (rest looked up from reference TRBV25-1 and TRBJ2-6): EADIYQTPRYLVIGTGKKITLECSQTMGHDKMYWYQQDPGMELHLIHYSYGVNSTEKGDLSSESTVSRIRTEHFPLTLESARPSHTSQYLCASSGSSGRRLGANVLTFGAGSRLTVL.

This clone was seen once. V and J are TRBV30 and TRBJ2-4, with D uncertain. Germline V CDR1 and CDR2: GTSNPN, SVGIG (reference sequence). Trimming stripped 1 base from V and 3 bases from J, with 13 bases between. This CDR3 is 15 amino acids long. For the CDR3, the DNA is TGTGCCTGGAGTGGTGAGGCCGGCTACAAAAACATTCAGTACTTC. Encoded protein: CAWSGEAGYKNIQYF.

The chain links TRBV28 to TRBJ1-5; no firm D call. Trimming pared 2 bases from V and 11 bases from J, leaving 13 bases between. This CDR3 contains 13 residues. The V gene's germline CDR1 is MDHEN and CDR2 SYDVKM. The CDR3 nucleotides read TGTGCCAGCAGTTTACGGAGCCAATTAACCCAGCATTTT. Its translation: CASSLRSQLTQHF.

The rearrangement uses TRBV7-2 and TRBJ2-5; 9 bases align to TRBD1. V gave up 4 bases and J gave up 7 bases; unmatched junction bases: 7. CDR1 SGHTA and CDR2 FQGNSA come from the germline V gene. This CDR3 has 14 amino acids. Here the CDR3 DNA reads TGTGCCAGCAGCTATGACAGGGGACAGGGGACCCAGTACTTC. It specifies CASSYDRGQGTQYF.